This T cell receptor beta chain derives from a study of Ad26.COV2.S vaccination and SARS-CoV-2 variants. Study details: Donor was one of the participants in the Ad26.COV2.S arm of the COV1001 trial. Ad26.COV2.S was injected intramuscularly once or twice, 56 days apart. Notes on the study in general: Using TCR breadth and depth analyses may have led to underestimated total T cell responses.

As for treatment: roughly 18 received Ad26.COV2.S at low or high dose, single or two shots; 5 received placebo; per-sample allocation not given. Specimens were obtained on day 63 following the first vaccine or placebo injection. An Ad26 vector carrying the Wuhan-strain SARS-CoV-2 spike served as the vaccine. On this clone itself: Antigen: not known.

Produced via immunoSEQ multiplex PCR; TCRdb's table is partial and in-frame only. This table has some 400,000 clones, roughly 90% appearing once. The V gene's germline CDR1 is MDHEN and CDR2 SYDVKM. The V and J ends lost 6 bases and 2 bases, in that order; junction bases with no gene match: 3. This CDR3 has 14 residues. The input for sequencing was peripheral blood, taken in a trial of Ad26.COV2.S vaccine versus placebo. The receptor's source is a person aged 18-65 years who received the Ad26.COV2.S COVID-19 vaccine or a placebo. The genes are TRBV28 and TRBJ2-5, with 10 bases that match TRBD2. CDR3 protein: CASRGTSAQETQYF. The CDR3 DNA reads as TGTGCCAGCAGAGGGACTAGCGCTCAAGAGACCCAGTACTTC.